This T cell receptor (beta chain) emerged from a study of beta chain features in type 1 diabetes. This clone was found a few times. The antigen remains unidentified. Overall study findings and caveats: Sequencing from cDNA could over-represent high-TCR-expressing cells. Significant though moderate, a shortening of TCRB CDR3s appeared in all four CD4+ subsets of Type 1 diabetes patients.

The CDR3 totals 14 residues. Trimming shortened V by 4 bases and J by 0 bases, and 9 bases separated the two germline ends. Germline assignment: CDR1 SQVTM and CDR2 ANQGSEA. cDNA synthesis used the whole RNA isolate, giving expressed TCRB sequences. Clones were read by immunoSEQ multiplex PCR, and TCRdb kept only the in-frame ones, dropping some. The data show some 110,000 clones, with about 15% seen just once and 2.3% held by the top ten. The chain uses TRBV29-1 and TRBJ2-2, with D perhaps given as TRBD1 or TRBD2 (5 bases each). This clonotype originated in a young man with type 1 diabetes. Sequencing was done on a sample of central memory CD4+ T cells from blood. The CDR3 protein is CSVVRGANTGELFF. The CDR3 nucleotides read TGCAGCGTTGTAAGGGGAGCGAACACCGGGGAGCTGTTTTTT.